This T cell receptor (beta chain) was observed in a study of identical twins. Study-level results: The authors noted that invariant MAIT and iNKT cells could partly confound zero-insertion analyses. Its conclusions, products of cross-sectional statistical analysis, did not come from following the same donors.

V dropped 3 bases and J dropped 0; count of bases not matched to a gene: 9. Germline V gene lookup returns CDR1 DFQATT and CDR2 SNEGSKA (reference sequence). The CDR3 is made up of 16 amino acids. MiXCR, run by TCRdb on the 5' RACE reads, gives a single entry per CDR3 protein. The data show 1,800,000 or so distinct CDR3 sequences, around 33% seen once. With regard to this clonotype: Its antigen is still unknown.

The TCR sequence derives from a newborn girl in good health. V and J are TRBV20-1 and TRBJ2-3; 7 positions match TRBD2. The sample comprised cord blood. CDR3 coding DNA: TGCAGTGCTAGGGGGGGACTACCGATAAGCACAGATACGCAGTATTTT. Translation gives CSARGGLPISTDTQYF.